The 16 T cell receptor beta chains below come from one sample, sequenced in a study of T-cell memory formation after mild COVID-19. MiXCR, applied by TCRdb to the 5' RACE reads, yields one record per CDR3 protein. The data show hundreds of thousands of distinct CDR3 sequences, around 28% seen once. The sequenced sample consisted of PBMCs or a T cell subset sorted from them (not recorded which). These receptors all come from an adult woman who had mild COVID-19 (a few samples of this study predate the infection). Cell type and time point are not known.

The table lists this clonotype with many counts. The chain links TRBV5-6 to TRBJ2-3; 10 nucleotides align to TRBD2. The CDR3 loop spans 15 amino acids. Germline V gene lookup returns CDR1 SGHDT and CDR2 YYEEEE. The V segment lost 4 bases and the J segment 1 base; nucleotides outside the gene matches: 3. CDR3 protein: CASSPGTSGTDTQYF. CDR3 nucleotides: TGTGCCAGCAGCCCCGGGACTAGCGGCACAGATACGCAGTATTTT.

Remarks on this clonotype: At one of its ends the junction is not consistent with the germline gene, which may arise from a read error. The DNA for the CDR3 is TGTGCCAGCAGCCAGAATCGGGACACGGAAGCTTTCTTT. Translating it yields CASSQNRDTEAFF. V usage is TRBV11-2 and J usage is TRBJ1-1; tentative D call: TRBD1 (6 bases). The germline gives CDR1 SGHAT, CDR2 FQNNGV. The CDR3 totals 13 residues.

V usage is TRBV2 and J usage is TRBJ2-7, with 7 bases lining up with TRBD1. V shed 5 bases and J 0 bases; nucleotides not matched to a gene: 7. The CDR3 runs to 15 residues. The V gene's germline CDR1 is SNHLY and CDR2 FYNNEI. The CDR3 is CASSSDRNPSYEQYF. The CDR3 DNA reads TGTGCCAGCAGTTCGGACAGGAATCCCTCCTACGAGCAGTACTTC.

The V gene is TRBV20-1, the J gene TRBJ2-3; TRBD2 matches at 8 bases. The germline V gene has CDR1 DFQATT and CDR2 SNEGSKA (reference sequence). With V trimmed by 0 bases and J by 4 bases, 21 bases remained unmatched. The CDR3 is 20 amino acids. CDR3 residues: CSARDRSLAGLFGTPDTQYF. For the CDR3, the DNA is TGCAGTGCTAGAGATCGAAGCCTAGCGGGTCTTTTTGGGACCCCAGATACGCAGTATTTT.

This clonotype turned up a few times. CDR3 DNA sequence: TGTGCCAGCAGCTTGGGGGGGCTGTATGGCTACACCTTC. It specifies CASSLGGLYGYTF. The chain couples TRBV7-8 to TRBJ1-2; D possibly corresponds to TRBD1 (6 bases). The CDR3 totals 13 residues. The V end lost 3 bases, the J end lost 5 bases, and 10 bases lay between the germline ends. Looked up from germline, CDR1 is SGHVS and CDR2 is FQNEAQ.

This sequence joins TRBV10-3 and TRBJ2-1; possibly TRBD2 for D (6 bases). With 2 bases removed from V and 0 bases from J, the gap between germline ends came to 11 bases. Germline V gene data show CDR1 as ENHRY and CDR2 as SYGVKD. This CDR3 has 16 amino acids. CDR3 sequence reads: CAISEIAASSYNEQFF. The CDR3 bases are TGTGCCATCAGTGAGATAGCGGCCAGCTCCTACAATGAGCAGTTCTTC.

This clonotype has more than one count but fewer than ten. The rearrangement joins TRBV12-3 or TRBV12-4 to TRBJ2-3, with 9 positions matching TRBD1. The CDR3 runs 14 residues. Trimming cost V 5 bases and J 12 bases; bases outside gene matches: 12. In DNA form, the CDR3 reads TGTGCCAGCAGTAGGACAGGGGAGCGGGTAGCTCAGTATTTT. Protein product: CASSRTGERVAQYF.

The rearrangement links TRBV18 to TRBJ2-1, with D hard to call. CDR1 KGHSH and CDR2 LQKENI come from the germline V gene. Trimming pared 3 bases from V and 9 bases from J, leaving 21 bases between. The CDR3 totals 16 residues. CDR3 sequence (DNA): TGTGCCAGCTCACCGCCCGGGTTGGCCGGGTCTGGTGAGCAGTTCTTC. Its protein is CASSPPGLAGSGEQFF.

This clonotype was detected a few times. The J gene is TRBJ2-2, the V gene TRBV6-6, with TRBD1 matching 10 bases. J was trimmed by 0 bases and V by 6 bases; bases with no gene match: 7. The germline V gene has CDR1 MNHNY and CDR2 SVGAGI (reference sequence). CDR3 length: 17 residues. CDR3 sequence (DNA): TGTGCCAGCAGATACAGAGGACAGGGGGCGAACACCGGGGAGCTGTTTTTT. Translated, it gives CASRYRGQGANTGELFF.

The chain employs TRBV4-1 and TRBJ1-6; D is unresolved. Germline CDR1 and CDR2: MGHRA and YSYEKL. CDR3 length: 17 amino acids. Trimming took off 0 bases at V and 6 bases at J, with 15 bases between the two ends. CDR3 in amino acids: CASSQEVAGPRNSPLHF. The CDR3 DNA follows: TGCGCCAGCAGCCAAGAGGTAGCTGGTCCTCGTAATTCACCCCTCCACTTT.

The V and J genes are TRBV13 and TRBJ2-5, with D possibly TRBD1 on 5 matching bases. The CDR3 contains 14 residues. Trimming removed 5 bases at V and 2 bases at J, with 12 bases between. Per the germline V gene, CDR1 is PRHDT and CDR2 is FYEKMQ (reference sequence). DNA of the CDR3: TGTGCCAGCAGCCCCCGAGCAGGGCAAGAGACCCAGTACTTC. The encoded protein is CASSPRAGQETQYF.

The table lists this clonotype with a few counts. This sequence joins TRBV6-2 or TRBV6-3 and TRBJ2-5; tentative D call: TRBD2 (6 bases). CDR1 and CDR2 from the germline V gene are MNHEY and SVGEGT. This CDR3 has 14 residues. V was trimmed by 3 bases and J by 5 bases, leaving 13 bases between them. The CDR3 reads CASSYTSFWETQYF. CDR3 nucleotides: TGTGCCAGCAGTTATACTAGCTTCTGGGAGACCCAGTACTTC.

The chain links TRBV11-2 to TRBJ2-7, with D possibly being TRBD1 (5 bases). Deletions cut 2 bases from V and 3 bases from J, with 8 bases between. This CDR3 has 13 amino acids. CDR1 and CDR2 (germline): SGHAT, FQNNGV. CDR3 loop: CASSLYQGYEQYF. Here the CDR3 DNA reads TGTGCCAGCAGCTTATACCAGGGCTACGAGCAGTACTTC.

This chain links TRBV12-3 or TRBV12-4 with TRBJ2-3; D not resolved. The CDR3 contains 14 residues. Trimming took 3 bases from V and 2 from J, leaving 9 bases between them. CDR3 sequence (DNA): TGTGCCAGCAGTTTCCGGACCAACACAGATACGCAGTATTTT. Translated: CASSFRTNTDTQYF.

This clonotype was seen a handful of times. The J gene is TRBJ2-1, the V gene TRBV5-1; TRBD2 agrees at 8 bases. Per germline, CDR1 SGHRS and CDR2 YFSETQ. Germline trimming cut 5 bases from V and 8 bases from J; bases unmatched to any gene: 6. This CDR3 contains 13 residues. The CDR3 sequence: CASSPQRGHEQFF. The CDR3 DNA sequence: TGCGCCAGCAGTCCCCAGCGGGGGCATGAGCAGTTCTTC.

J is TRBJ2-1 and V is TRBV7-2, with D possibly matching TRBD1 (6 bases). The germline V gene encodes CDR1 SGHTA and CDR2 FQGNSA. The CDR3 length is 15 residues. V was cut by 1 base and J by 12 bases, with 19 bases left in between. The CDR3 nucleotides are TGTGCCAGCAGCTTAGATTCAGGCTCTAGGGGGAGGCAGTTCTTC. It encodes CASSLDSGSRGRQFF.